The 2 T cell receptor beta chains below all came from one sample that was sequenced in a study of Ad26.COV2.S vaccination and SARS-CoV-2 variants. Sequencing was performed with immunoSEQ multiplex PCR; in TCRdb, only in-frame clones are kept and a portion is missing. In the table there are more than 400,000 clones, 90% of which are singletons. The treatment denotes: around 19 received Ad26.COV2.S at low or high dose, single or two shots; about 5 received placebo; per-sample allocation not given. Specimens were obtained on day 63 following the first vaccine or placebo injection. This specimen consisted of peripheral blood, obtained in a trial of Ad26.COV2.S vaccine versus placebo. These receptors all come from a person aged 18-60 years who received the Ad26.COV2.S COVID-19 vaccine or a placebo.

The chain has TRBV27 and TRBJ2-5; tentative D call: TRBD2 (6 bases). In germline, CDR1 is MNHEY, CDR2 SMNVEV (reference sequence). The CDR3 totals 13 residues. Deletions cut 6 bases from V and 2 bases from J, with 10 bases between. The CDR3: CASRVAAQETQYF. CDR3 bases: TGTGCCAGCAGGGTAGCGGCACAAGAGACCCAGTACTTC.

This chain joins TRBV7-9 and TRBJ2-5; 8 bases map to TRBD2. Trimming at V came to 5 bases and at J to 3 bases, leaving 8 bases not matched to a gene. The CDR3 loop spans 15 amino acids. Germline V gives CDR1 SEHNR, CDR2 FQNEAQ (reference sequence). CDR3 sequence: CASSPLGLVEETQYF. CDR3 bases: TGTGCCAGCAGCCCGCTGGGACTAGTTGAAGAGACCCAGTACTTC.